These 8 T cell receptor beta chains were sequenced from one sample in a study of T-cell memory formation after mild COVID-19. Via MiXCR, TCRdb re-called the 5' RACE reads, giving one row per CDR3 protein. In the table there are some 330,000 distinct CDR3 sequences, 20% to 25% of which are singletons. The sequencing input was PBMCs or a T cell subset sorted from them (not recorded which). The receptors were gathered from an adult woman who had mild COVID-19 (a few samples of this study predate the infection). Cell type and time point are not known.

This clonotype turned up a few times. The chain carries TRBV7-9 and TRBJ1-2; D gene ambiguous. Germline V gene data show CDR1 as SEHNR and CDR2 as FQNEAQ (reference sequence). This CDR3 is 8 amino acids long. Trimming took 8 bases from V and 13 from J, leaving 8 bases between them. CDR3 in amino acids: CASPLSTF. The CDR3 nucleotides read TGTGCCAGCCCCTTATCCACCTTC.

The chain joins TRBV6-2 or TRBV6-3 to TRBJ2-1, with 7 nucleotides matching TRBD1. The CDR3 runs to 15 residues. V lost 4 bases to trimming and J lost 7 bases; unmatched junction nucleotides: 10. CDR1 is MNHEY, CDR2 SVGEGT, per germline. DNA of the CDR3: TGTGCCAGCAGTTTACGACCAACCAGGGGGAATGAGCAGTTCTTC. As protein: CASSLRPTRGNEQFF.

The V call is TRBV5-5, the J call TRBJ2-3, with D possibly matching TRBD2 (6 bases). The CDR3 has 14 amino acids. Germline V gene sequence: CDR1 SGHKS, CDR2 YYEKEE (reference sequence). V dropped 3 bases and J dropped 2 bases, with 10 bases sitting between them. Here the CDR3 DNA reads TGTGCCAGCAGCTCGATGCGGGACACAGATACGCAGTATTTT. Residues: CASSSMRDTDTQYF.

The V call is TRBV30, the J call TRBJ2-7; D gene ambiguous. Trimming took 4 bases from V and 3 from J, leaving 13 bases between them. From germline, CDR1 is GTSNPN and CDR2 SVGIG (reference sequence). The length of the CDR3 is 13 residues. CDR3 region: CAWKLPGVYEQYF. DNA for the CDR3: TGTGCCTGGAAACTCCCGGGCGTCTACGAGCAGTACTTC.

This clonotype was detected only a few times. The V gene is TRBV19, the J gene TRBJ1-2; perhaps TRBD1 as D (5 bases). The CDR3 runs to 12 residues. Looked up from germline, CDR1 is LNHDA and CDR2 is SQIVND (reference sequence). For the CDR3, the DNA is TGTGCGGGACCCCCAGAGACCTATGGCTACACCTTC. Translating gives CAGPPETYGYTF.

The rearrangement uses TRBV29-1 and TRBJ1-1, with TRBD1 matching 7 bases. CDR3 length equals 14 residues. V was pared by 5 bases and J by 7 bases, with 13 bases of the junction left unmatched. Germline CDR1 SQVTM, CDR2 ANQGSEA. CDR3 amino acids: CSVTSRDSLGEAFF. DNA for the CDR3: TGCAGCGTTACATCTCGGGACAGTTTGGGTGAAGCTTTCTTT.

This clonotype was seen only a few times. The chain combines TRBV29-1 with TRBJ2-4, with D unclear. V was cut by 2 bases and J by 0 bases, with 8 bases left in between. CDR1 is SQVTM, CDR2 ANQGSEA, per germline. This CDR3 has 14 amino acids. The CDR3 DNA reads TGCAGCGTTGAAAAGGAACTAGCCAAAAACATTCAGTACTTC. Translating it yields CSVEKELAKNIQYF.

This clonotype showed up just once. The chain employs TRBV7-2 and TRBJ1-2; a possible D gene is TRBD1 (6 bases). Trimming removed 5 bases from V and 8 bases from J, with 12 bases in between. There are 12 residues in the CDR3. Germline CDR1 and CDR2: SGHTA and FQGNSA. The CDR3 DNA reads TGTGCCAGCAGCGGGGGGCTAGAAGGCTACACCTTC. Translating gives CASSGGLEGYTF.